This TCR beta chain appears in the sequencing data of a study of CD8+CD57+ T cells in acquired aplastic anemia. Points from the study as a whole: Fewer than 35 sequences, all CD8+ CDR3, were shared between patients and controls.

Genomic DNA provided the template from which TCR beta VDJ and CDR3 profiles were obtained. TCRdb fed the reads into MiXCR, producing one record per CDR3 protein. Among hundreds of thousands of distinct CDR3 sequences listed, 55% to 75% were seen once. From germline, CDR1 is SGHVS and CDR2 FQNEAQ. CDR3 size: 14 residues. In the case of this clonotype: Antigen specificity is unknown. Mismatch with germline at one junction end may stem from a read error.

Sample: sorted CD4+, CD8+, or CD8+CD57+ T cells (not recorded which) from PBMCs. The chain combines TRBV7-8 with TRBJ1-1; 7 bases line up with TRBD1. This clonotype originated in a human donor in good health, serving as a control. The DNA of the CDR3 is TGTGCCAGCAGCTTAAGGGGGCAAAATGCAGAAGCTTCTTTT. Its protein is CASSLRGQNAEASF.